A single sample gave rise to the 20 T cell receptor beta chains below, sequenced in a study of T cell responses to AZD1222 COVID-19 vaccine. Clones were sequenced by immunoSEQ multiplex PCR, and TCRdb holds only the in-frame ones, with some missing. The data show approximately 150,000 clones, less than 95% seen once. The sequences come from peripheral blood, collected 28 days after the second AZD1222 dose. The receptors originated from an adult who received the AZD1222 COVID-19 vaccine.

This rearrangement joins TRBV19 to TRBJ1-1, with D perhaps matching TRBD1 (6 bases). The CDR3 totals 14 residues. Trimming took off 5 bases at V and 3 bases at J, with 13 bases between the two ends. Germline V gene lookup returns CDR1 LNHDA and CDR2 SQIVND (reference sequence). The CDR3 region has the DNA TGTGCCAGTAGTCTGCAGGGGAGGGACACTGAAGCTTTCTTT. Translating gives CASSLQGRDTEAFF.

The rearrangement uses TRBV12-3 or TRBV12-4 and TRBJ1-5; weak D call: TRBD1 (6 bases). The CDR3 length is 12 residues. Trimming took off 5 bases at V and 6 bases at J, with 8 bases between the two ends. The CDR3 reads CASSPQGQPQHF. The CDR3 coding sequence is TGTGCCAGCAGTCCACAGGGTCAGCCCCAGCATTTT.

The chain joins TRBV5-1 to TRBJ1-4; D not resolved. The CDR3 spans 16 residues. V lost 0 bases and J lost 0, with 9 bases in between. Germline CDR1 is SGHRS and CDR2 is YFSETQ. Here the CDR3 DNA reads TGCGCCAGCAGCTTGGGACAATTTTCAACTAATGAAAAACTGTTTTTT. Encoded protein: CASSLGQFSTNEKLFF.

The V gene is TRBV5-1, the J gene TRBJ1-5, with TRBD1 matching over 9 bases. Germline V lookup: CDR1 SGHRS, CDR2 YFSETQ. V lost 3 bases and J lost 9; bases outside the gene matches: 4. The CDR3 sequence is 13 residues long. For the CDR3, the DNA is TGCGCCAGCAGCTACGACAGGGGGTGGCCCCAGCATTTT. Translation gives CASSYDRGWPQHF.

This clone was counted only a few times. The J gene is TRBJ1-5, the V gene TRBV21-1. TRBV21-1 is designated a pseudogene. There are 16 residues in the CDR3. The chain's CDR3 is CASSKGRSYSNQPQHF. The DNA of the CDR3 is TGTGCCAGCAGCAAAGGGAGGTCTTATAGCAATCAGCCCCAGCATTTT.

This chain links TRBV7-8 with TRBJ2-1; D remains unclear. The CDR3 contains 18 residues. Germline V gene data show CDR1 as SGHVS and CDR2 as FQNEAQ. V was shortened by 5 bases and J by 0 bases, with 20 bases between the two germline ends. The CDR3 DNA reads as TGTGCCAGCAGCGGGTTGAGAGGTGTAATATCCTCCTACAATGAGCAGTTCTTC. This codes for CASSGLRGVISSYNEQFF.

This sequence joins TRBV3-1 (or the pseudogene TRBV3-2) and TRBJ2-3; perhaps TRBD1 as D (6 bases). This CDR3 has 15 residues. Trimming removed 0 bases from V and 7 bases from J, with 14 bases in between. From germline, CDR1 is LGHDT and CDR2 YNNKEL (reference sequence). CDR3 DNA sequence: TGTGCCAGCAGCCAAGAGGGGGCAGTATCGTATACGCAGTATTTT. It is translated as CASSQEGAVSYTQYF.

V and J are TRBV28 and TRBJ1-6; TRBD1 aligns across 7 bases. The V and J ends lost 3 bases and 9 bases, in that order; junction bases with no gene match: 8. The CDR3 has 15 amino acids. Looked up from germline, CDR1 is MDHEN and CDR2 is SYDVKM. CDR3 region: CASSFSGGVGSPLHF. CDR3 nucleotides: TGTGCCAGCAGTTTTTCAGGGGGGGTAGGTTCACCCCTCCACTTT. Combining the CDR3 with reference TRBV28 and TRBJ1-6 gives the whole variable domain DVKVTQSSRYLVKRTGEKVFLECVQDMDHENMFWYRQDPGLGLRLIYFSYDVKMKEKGDIPEGYSVSREKKERFSLILESASTNQTSMYLCASSFSGGVGSPLHFGNGTRLTVT.

The chain couples TRBV5-1 to TRBJ1-2, with D uncertain. CDR3 length: 17 residues. Trimming took off 0 bases at V and 1 base at J, with 16 bases between the two ends. Germline assignment: CDR1 SGHRS and CDR2 YFSETQ. In nucleotides, the CDR3 is TGCGCCAGCAGCTTGGGGGGTCGCTTACTCGTTAACTATGGCTACACCTTC. Amino acid sequence: CASSLGGRLLVNYGYTF.

The CDR3 region has the DNA TGTGCCAGCAGTCTAGATACACCTTCTCCTGGCTACACCTTC. This sequence encodes CASSLDTPSPGYTF. This sequence joins TRBV28 and TRBJ1-2, with no clear D. CDR1 MDHEN and CDR2 SYDVKM come from the germline V gene. The V gene lost 5 bases and the J gene lost 7 bases, with 17 bases spanning the gap. This CDR3 region has 14 residues.

The CDR3 protein is CASSQERPDRLETQYF. The CDR3 bases are TGTGCCAGCAGCCAGGAACGACCAGACAGGTTGGAGACCCAGTACTTC. The chain couples TRBV14 to TRBJ2-5, with a weak D call TRBD1 (6 bases). CDR1 and CDR2 from the germline V gene are SGHDN and FVKESK. CDR3 length: 16 amino acids. V lost 3 bases and J lost 5, with 19 bases in between.

This rearrangement joins TRBV29-1 to TRBJ2-3, with a tentative D call TRBD2 (5 bases). The germline V gene encodes CDR1 SQVTM and CDR2 ANQGSEA. The CDR3 is 13 amino acids. V was trimmed by 7 bases and J by 0 bases, leaving 11 bases between them. CDR3 sequence reads: CSARTSSTDTQYF. The CDR3 nucleotides read TGCAGCGCACGGACTTCTAGCACAGATACGCAGTATTTT.

The rearrangement joins TRBV7-2 to TRBJ2-2; D is ambiguous. The V end lost 5 bases, the J end lost 0 bases, and 10 bases lay between the germline ends. The germline gives CDR1 SGHTA, CDR2 FQGNSA. The CDR3 totals 15 residues. The CDR3, as DNA: TGTGCCAGCAGCCCGGTCAAACCGAACACCGGGGAGCTGTTTTTT. Translated: CASSPVKPNTGELFF.

In its sample, this clone was seen a few times. CDR3: CAWKGEAEAFF. The CDR3 bases are TGTGCCTGGAAGGGGGAGGCCGAAGCTTTCTTT. V is TRBV30 and J is TRBJ1-1, with TRBD1 as a possible D gene (6 bases). Germline assignment: CDR1 GTSNPN and CDR2 SVGIG (reference sequence). The V end lost 4 bases, the J end lost 8 bases, and 11 bases lay between the germline ends. The CDR3 consists of 11 residues.

This clone has a single count. The V gene is TRBV10-3, the J gene TRBJ1-5, with D hard to call. The CDR3 spans 12 residues. The germline V gene encodes CDR1 ENHRY and CDR2 SYGVKD. V lost 3 bases to trimming and J lost 1 base, with 1 base between them. The CDR3 nucleotides read TGTGCCATCAGTGACAGCAATCAGCCCCAGCATTTT. It translates to CAISDSNQPQHF.

This clone occurred once. V and J are TRBV29-1 and TRBJ2-5, with 8 bases aligning to TRBD1. This CDR3 spans 14 amino acids. V shed 7 bases and J 2 bases; nucleotides not matched to a gene: 9. Germline V gene lookup returns CDR1 SQVTM and CDR2 ANQGSEA. Here the CDR3 reads CSATGTGGQETQYF. CDR3 DNA sequence: TGCAGCGCGACTGGGACAGGTGGGCAAGAGACCCAGTACTTC.

The chain employs TRBV7-2 and TRBJ1-5, with 9 bases that match TRBD1. The CDR3 is 17 amino acids. Germline CDR1 is SGHTA and CDR2 is FQGNSA. Losses at the gene ends were 1 base for V and 6 bases for J; bases not matched to a gene: 10. For the CDR3, the DNA is TGTGCCAGCAGCTTAGTCGGGACAGGGCGTGTCGGTCAGCCCCAGCATTTT. Protein product: CASSLVGTGRVGQPQHF.

V is TRBV4-3 and J is TRBJ1-2; D ambiguous. The germline CDR1 and CDR2 sequences are LGHNA and YSLEER. The CDR3 runs 14 residues. With 1 base removed from V and 2 bases from J, the gap between germline ends came to 8 bases. CDR3 protein: CASSQGRENYGYTF. CDR3 bases: TGCGCCAGCAGCCAAGGACGGGAAAACTATGGCTACACCTTC.

This chain connects TRBV7-9 to TRBJ1-5, with TRBD1 identical over 7 bases. J was trimmed by 2 bases and V by 2 bases; bases with no gene match: 6. Per the germline V gene, CDR1 is SEHNR and CDR2 is FQNEAQ (reference sequence). The CDR3 extends over 16 amino acids. CDR3 sequence reads: CASSLLGGPGNQPQHF. In DNA, the CDR3 is TGTGCCAGCAGCTTATTAGGGGGCCCGGGCAATCAGCCCCAGCATTTT.

This sequence joins TRBV6-1 and TRBJ2-2; D may be TRBD1 (6 bases). Germline V gene sequence: CDR1 MNHNS, CDR2 SASEGT. Trimming removed 4 bases from V and 4 bases from J, with 16 bases in between. This CDR3 region has 16 residues. The CDR3 DNA sequence: TGTGCCAGCAGTGTAAACAGGGTAGAAGGCACCGGGGAGCTGTTTTTT. As protein: CASSVNRVEGTGELFF.